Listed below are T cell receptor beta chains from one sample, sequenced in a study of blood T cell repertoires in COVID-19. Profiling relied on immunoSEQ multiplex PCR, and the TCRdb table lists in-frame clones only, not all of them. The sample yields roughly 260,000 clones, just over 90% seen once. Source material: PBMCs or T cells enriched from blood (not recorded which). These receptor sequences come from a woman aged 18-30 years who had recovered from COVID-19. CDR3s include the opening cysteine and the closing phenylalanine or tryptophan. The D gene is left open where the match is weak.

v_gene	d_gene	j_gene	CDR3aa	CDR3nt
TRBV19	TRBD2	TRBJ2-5	CASSILAGGWETQYF	TGTGCCAGTAGTATTCTAGCGGGGGGCTGGGAGACCCAGTACTTC
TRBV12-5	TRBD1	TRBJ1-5	CASGLVRGQGNQPQHF	TGTGCTAGTGGTTTGGTACGCGGACAGGGCAATCAGCCCCAGCATTTT
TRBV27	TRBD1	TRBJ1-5	CASSAHGDRANQPQHF	TGTGCCAGCAGTGCCCATGGAGACAGGGCCAATCAGCCCCAGCATTTT
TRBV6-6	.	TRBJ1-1	CASSYSGEPANTEAFF	TGTGCCAGCAGTTACTCCGGGGAGCCAGCGAACACTGAAGCTTTCTTT
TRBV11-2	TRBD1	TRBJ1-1	CASSLEGQRNTEAFF	TGTGCCAGCAGCTTAGAGGGACAGAGGAACACTGAAGCTTTCTTT
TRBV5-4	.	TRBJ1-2	CASSLAISGIGLSYTF	TGTGCCAGCAGCTTGGCCATTAGCGGGATAGGGCTAAGCTACACCTTC
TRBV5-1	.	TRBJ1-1	CASSFGAEAFF	TGCGCCAGCAGCTTCGGTGCTGAAGCTTTCTTT
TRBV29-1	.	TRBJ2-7	CSVRGLANSYEQYF	TGCAGCGTACGCGGACTCGCTAACTCCTACGAGCAGTACTTC
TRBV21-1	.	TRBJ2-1	CASSNGTTYNEQFF	TGTGCCAGCAGCAACGGGACTACCTACAATGAGCAGTTCTTC
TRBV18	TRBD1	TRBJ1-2	CASSDRDNYGYTF	TGTGCCAGCTCCGACAGGGATAACTATGGCTACACCTTC
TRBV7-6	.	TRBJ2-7	CASSPRGGVEYEQYF	TGTGCCAGCAGCCCGAGGGGCGGGGTGGAATACGAGCAGTACTTC